This TCR beta chain was found in a study of T cells after yellow fever vaccination. General observations from the study: Clonotypes found in both CD4 and CD8 compartments made up a small share. Booster samples showed a return of most primary-vaccination clones (roughly 96% CD4, 88% CD8).

This clonotype was detected a few times. Its antigen is as yet unknown. Making TCR cDNA involved 5'RACE template switching, which added UMIs and a universal primer site. TCRdb re-analysed the 5' RACE reads in MiXCR, keeping a single row per CDR3 protein. The sample comprises about 400,000 distinct CDR3 sequences, under 14% of which are singletons, and roughly 18% rests with the top ten. This TCR was sampled from a man aged 18 to 29 who received the YFV17D yellow fever vaccine. The sample was PBMCs, taken on the day of the first yellow fever vaccination.

In nucleotides, the CDR3 is TGTGCCAGCAGCTCGGACGACTACGAGCAGTACTTC. It translates to CASSSDDYEQYF. The chain has TRBV7-2 and TRBJ2-7; no firm D call. CDR1 SGHTA and CDR2 FQGNSA come from the germline V gene. This CDR3 has 12 residues. Trimming left V 4 bases short and J 3 bases short, with 7 bases between.